A selection of T cell receptor beta chains follows, all from one sample in a study of blood T cell repertoires in COVID-19. This table comes from immunoSEQ multiplex PCR, and its TCRdb copy is limited to in-frame clones, with some not included. This sample has 140,000 to 150,000 clones; about 87% occur once, and the top ten carry roughly 6.1%. Sequencing input: peripheral blood. The origin of the receptors is an older man with acute or convalescent COVID-19. Each CDR3 is given with its conserved first and last residue. A D gene is named only where the DNA matches it firmly. Clone size is stated in some rows and not others, as once, few, many or a class when expanded.

V: TRBV7-9; D: NA; size: once; J: TRBJ2-1; DNA: TGTGCCAGCAGCTTAGCCGGCGGGACTCATGAGCAGTTCTTC; CDR3: CASSLAGGTHEQFF
V: TRBV6-5; D: NA; size: few; J: TRBJ2-2; DNA: TGTGCCAGCAGTTACTCGTCGCAGGGGTACGGGGAGCTGTTTTTT; CDR3: CASSYSSQGYGELFF
V: TRBV11-2; D: TRBD1; size: once; J: TRBJ2-5; DNA: TGTGCCAGCAGCCTCAGACAGGGGGGCCAAGAGACCCAGTACTTC; CDR3: CASSLRQGGQETQYF
V: TRBV4-1; D: TRBD1; size: NA; J: TRBJ2-3; DNA: TGCGCCAGCAGCCCCAGACAGGGAACAGATACGCAGTATTTT; CDR3: CASSPRQGTDTQYF
V: TRBV10-1; D: TRBD2; size: NA; J: TRBJ2-7; DNA: TGCGCCAGCAGTGATCAGCGGGAGCCTTCCTACGAGCAGTACTTC; CDR3: CASSDQREPSYEQYF
V: TRBV28; D: NA; size: few; J: TRBJ1-4; DNA: TGTGCCAGCAGCCTGGAAGGGGTGGCTAATGAAAAACTGTTTTTT; CDR3: CASSLEGVANEKLFF
V: TRBV28; D: TRBD2; size: NA; J: TRBJ2-7; DNA: TGTGCCAGCAGTGACCCACTGACTAGCGGATCTTCCTACGAGCAGTACTTC; CDR3: CASSDPLTSGSSYEQYF
V: TRBV29-1; D: TRBD2; size: NA; J: TRBJ2-5; DNA: TGCAGCGTAACGGGTAGCGGGGACCCCCAAGAGACCCAGTACTTC; CDR3: CSVTGSGDPQETQYF
V: TRBV5-1; D: TRBD2; size: NA; J: TRBJ2-2; DNA: TGCGCCAGCAGCTTGTCCAGCGGGGTGAACACCGGGGAGCTGTTTTTT; CDR3: CASSLSSGVNTGELFF
V: TRBV15; D: TRBD2; size: once; J: TRBJ2-1; DNA: TGTGCCACCAGCAGAGGACCCCAAAGACTAGCGGGTACTTGGGAGCAGTTCTTC; CDR3: CATSRGPQRLAGTWEQFF
V: TRBV27; D: TRBD1; size: NA; J: TRBJ2-7; DNA: TGTGCCAGCAGTTTATTGCTCCCCGGGACAGTCCTCTCCTACGAGCAGTACTTC; CDR3: CASSLLLPGTVLSYEQYF
V: TRBV3-1/TRBV3-2; D: NA; size: few; J: TRBJ2-5; DNA: TGTGCCAGCAGCTTCCGGGACTTCGCCCCGGCCCAGTACTTC; CDR3: CASSFRDFAPAQYF
V: TRBV7-9; D: TRBD1; size: NA; J: TRBJ2-5; DNA: TGTGCCAGCAGCTTAGTTGGGGACAGCCAAGAGACCCAGTACTTC; CDR3: CASSLVGDSQETQYF
V: TRBV6-1; D: NA; size: few; J: TRBJ1-1; DNA: TGTGCCAGCAGTGAAGGGCTCATGAACACTGAAGCTTTCTTT; CDR3: CASSEGLMNTEAFF
V: TRBV7-9; D: TRBD1; size: NA; J: TRBJ2-1; DNA: TGTGCCAGCAGCTACCGGACAGGGGGGAAGTTCTTC; CDR3: CASSYRTGGKFF
V: TRBV5-1; D: TRBD1; size: NA; J: TRBJ1-3; DNA: TGCGCCAGCAGCCGACGCACAGGGGCAGGAAACACCATATATTTT; CDR3: CASSRRTGAGNTIYF
V: TRBV5-1; D: NA; size: NA; J: TRBJ1-4; DNA: TGCGCCAGCAGCGAAAGGACAGCGGGGAGGGAAAAACTGTTTTTT; CDR3: CASSERTAGREKLFF
V: TRBV7-6; D: NA; size: NA; J: TRBJ2-5; DNA: TGTGCCAGCAGCCCCAGGGGACCCCAAGAGACCCAGTACTTC; CDR3: CASSPRGPQETQYF
V: TRBV30; D: NA; size: once; J: TRBJ1-6; DNA: TGTGCCTGGAGGGAACAGGGAGCCTCCTCACCCCTCCACTTT; CDR3: CAWREQGASSPLHF
V: TRBV5-5; D: TRBD1; size: NA; J: TRBJ1-5; DNA: TGTGCCAGCAGCCTCCAGGGGACAGGGTTGAATCAGCCCCAGCATTTT; CDR3: CASSLQGTGLNQPQHF
V: TRBV2; D: TRBD1; size: NA; J: TRBJ1-2; DNA: TGTGCCAGCAGCGCGGGACAGTCGAGTGGCTACACCTTC; CDR3: CASSAGQSSGYTF
V: TRBV6-5; D: NA; size: NA; J: TRBJ1-2; DNA: TGTGCCAGCAGTGACTCCTACAGGGTCTATGGCTACACCTTC; CDR3: CASSDSYRVYGYTF
V: TRBV5-1; D: TRBD1; size: NA; J: TRBJ1-3; DNA: TGCGCCAGCAGCTTGCCAGGGGGGAACACCATATATTTT; CDR3: CASSLPGGNTIYF
V: TRBV7-2; D: TRBD1; size: NA; J: TRBJ1-5; DNA: TGTGCCAGCAGCTTAGTGGGGGGACAGGGGGGTCAGCCCCAGCATTTT; CDR3: CASSLVGGQGGQPQHF
V: TRBV28; D: NA; size: once; J: TRBJ1-2; DNA: TGTGCCAGCAGTTCCGGACAGAGTAACTATGGCTACACCTTC; CDR3: CASSSGQSNYGYTF
V: TRBV5-5; D: TRBD1; size: NA; J: TRBJ2-7; DNA: TGTGCCAGCAGCGGAGGGACAGGGGGACCCATCTACGAGCAGTACTTC; CDR3: CASSGGTGGPIYEQYF
V: TRBV28; D: NA; size: NA; J: TRBJ1-2; DNA: TGTGCCAGCAGTTCAAAAAGGGACTCCCGGGGAGGCTACACCTTC; CDR3: CASSSKRDSRGGYTF
V: TRBV11-3; D: NA; size: NA; J: TRBJ2-1; DNA: TGTGCCAGCAGCACACAAACAGGGTACAATGAGCAGTTCTTC; CDR3: CASSTQTGYNEQFF
V: TRBV24-1; D: TRBD2; size: NA; J: TRBJ2-7; DNA: TGTGCCACCAGTGATCTCACTAGCGCCGGGCAGTACTTC; CDR3: CATSDLTSAGQYF
V: TRBV19; D: NA; size: NA; J: TRBJ1-5; DNA: TGTGCCAGTAGTATTGACAGGTATAGCAATCAGCCCCAGCATTTT; CDR3: CASSIDRYSNQPQHF
V: TRBV3-1/TRBV3-2; D: TRBD1; size: once; J: TRBJ1-2; DNA: TGTGCCAGCAGCCCAGGACAGGGGGGAAGCTACACCTTC; CDR3: CASSPGQGGSYTF
V: TRBV5-4; D: TRBD1; size: NA; J: TRBJ1-2; DNA: TGTGCCAGCAGCTTCCCCACAGGGGGCGCTGGCTACACCTTC; CDR3: CASSFPTGGAGYTF
V: TRBV19; D: NA; size: NA; J: TRBJ1-1; DNA: TGTGCCAGTAGGCCGCTGGGGGGGCGACGGACTGAAGCTTTCTTT; CDR3: CASRPLGGRRTEAFF
V: TRBV7-9; D: NA; size: NA; J: TRBJ2-4; DNA: TGTGCCAGCAGCTTAGAAGCCCGGATTCAGTACTTC; CDR3: CASSLEARIQYF
V: TRBV18; D: NA; size: NA; J: TRBJ2-1; DNA: TGTGCCAGCTCACAGATTAGCAGGGGTGATGAGCAGTTCTTC; CDR3: CASSQISRGDEQFF
V: TRBV6-5; D: TRBD1; size: NA; J: TRBJ1-5; DNA: TGTGCCAGCACCGGACAGGGTGTTCAGCCCCAGCATTTT; CDR3: CASTGQGVQPQHF
V: TRBV2; D: NA; size: many; J: TRBJ2-3; DNA: TGTGCCAGCAAAGGAGGGACAGCATCCACAGATACGCAGTATTTT; CDR3: CASKGGTASTDTQYF
V: TRBV18; D: TRBD1; size: NA; J: TRBJ1-5; DNA: TGTGCCAGCTCACGGGAGACAGGGGGCAATCAGCCCCAGCATTTT; CDR3: CASSRETGGNQPQHF
V: TRBV27; D: TRBD2; size: NA; J: TRBJ2-7; DNA: TGTGCCAGCAGTTTACGGGGGCACCCAGGACTAGCGGAGAACTACGAGCAGTACTTC; CDR3: CASSLRGHPGLAENYEQYF
V: TRBV19; D: TRBD2; size: NA; J: TRBJ2-7; DNA: TGTGCCAGTAGTATAGCTAGCGGGGACGAGCAGTACTTC; CDR3: CASSIASGDEQYF
V: TRBV29-1; D: NA; size: NA; J: TRBJ2-1; DNA: TGCAGCGTTGATCCCAGTAGGGACTGGATCTACAATGAGCAGTTCTTC; CDR3: CSVDPSRDWIYNEQFF
V: TRBV30; D: TRBD2; size: NA; J: TRBJ2-5; DNA: TGTGCCTGGAGGGCTGGCGGGGGGCAAGAGACCCAGTACTTC; CDR3: CAWRAGGGQETQYF
V: TRBV5-4; D: NA; size: NA; J: TRBJ1-1; DNA: TGTGCCAGCAGCTGGGGACATCTGAACACTGAAGCTTTCTTT; CDR3: CASSWGHLNTEAFF
V: TRBV27; D: NA; size: few; J: TRBJ2-6; DNA: TGTGCCAGCAGTTTAGGTTACTCCTCTGGGGCCAACGTCCTGACTTTC; CDR3: CASSLGYSSGANVLTF
V: TRBV18; D: TRBD1; size: NA; J: TRBJ2-1; DNA: TGTGCCAGCTCACCTTTCGACAGGGCGGATGAGCAGTTCTTC; CDR3: CASSPFDRADEQFF
V: TRBV29-1; D: NA; size: NA; J: TRBJ1-6; DNA: TGCAGCGTCGCTATAGGGAGCAATTCACCCCTCCACTTT; CDR3: CSVAIGSNSPLHF
V: TRBV5-4; D: TRBD1; size: NA; J: TRBJ1-2; DNA: TGTGCCAGCAGCTTGGGCGGAGGGACAGGGATTACGGGGGGCTACACCTTC; CDR3: CASSLGGGTGITGGYTF
V: TRBV6-6; D: NA; size: NA; J: TRBJ1-1; DNA: TGTGCCAGCAGTCACTTGGGAGGGAAAGGCACTGAAGCTTTCTTT; CDR3: CASSHLGGKGTEAFF
V: TRBV19; D: TRBD1; size: NA; J: TRBJ1-1; DNA: TGTGCCAGTAGTGTGGACAGGGACACTGAAGCTTTCTTT; CDR3: CASSVDRDTEAFF
V: TRBV7-9; D: NA; size: NA; J: TRBJ2-3; DNA: TGTGCCAGCAGCGGGCCGATTTCCACAGATACGCAGTATTTT; CDR3: CASSGPISTDTQYF
V: TRBV18; D: NA; size: NA; J: TRBJ2-7; DNA: TGTGCCAGCTCAGTGTACCGGGACACCCTCTACGAGCAGTACTTC; CDR3: CASSVYRDTLYEQYF
V: TRBV5-8; D: NA; size: NA; J: TRBJ1-1; DNA: TGTGCCAGCAGCCGTCGGGAGTCGAACACTGAAGCTTTCTTT; CDR3: CASSRRESNTEAFF
V: TRBV3-1/TRBV3-2; D: NA; size: NA; J: TRBJ1-1; DNA: TGTGCCAGCAGCCAAGATAAGGCAGGAGCTTTCTTT; CDR3: CASSQDKAGAFF
V: TRBV11-2; D: TRBD1; size: NA; J: TRBJ1-1; DNA: TGTGCCAGCAGCCGAGACAGGGTTAACACTGAAGCTTTCTTT; CDR3: CASSRDRVNTEAFF
V: TRBV12-3/TRBV12-4; D: NA; size: NA; J: TRBJ2-5; DNA: TGTGCCAGCAGCTTGACAGGAAGGGAGACCCAGTACTTC; CDR3: CASSLTGRETQYF
V: TRBV28; D: TRBD1; size: NA; J: TRBJ1-2; DNA: TGTGCCAGCAGTTCCAGCCGACAGGGGGGGAAGGTCACCTTC; CDR3: CASSSSRQGGKVTF
V: TRBV14; D: TRBD1; size: NA; J: TRBJ2-3; DNA: TGTGCCAGCAGCCAACCGGGACAGGGGATCCCAGATACGCAGTATTTT; CDR3: CASSQPGQGIPDTQYF
V: TRBV6-1; D: TRBD2; size: few; J: TRBJ2-7; DNA: TGTGCCAGCAGTGTGGCATGGGGAGGACTAGCGGTTACCTACGAGCAGTACTTC; CDR3: CASSVAWGGLAVTYEQYF